The 16 T cell receptor beta chains given below trace back to one sample, sequenced in a study of cytotoxic CD8 clonotypes in ibrutinib-treated CLL. The assay was immunoSEQ multiplex PCR, and TCRdb's table has in-frame clones only and misses some. This sample has 160,000 or so clones, with under 85% found just once. Sequenced here: PBMCs, sampled after 24 months of ibrutinib treatment. These receptors all come from a human donor with chronic lymphocytic leukemia.

The genes are TRBV6-5 and TRBJ2-3; D gene ambiguous. This CDR3 spans 16 amino acids. Germline CDR1 MNHEY, CDR2 SVGAGI. Trimming removed 2 bases at V and 3 bases at J, with 15 bases between. CDR3 sequence: CASSYTFRSFTDTQYF. As DNA, the CDR3 is TGTGCCAGCAGTTACACTTTCCGTTCGTTTACAGATACGCAGTATTTT.

The V call is TRBV7-9, the J call TRBJ2-2, with D tentatively TRBD2 (6 bases). The CDR3 runs to 12 residues. The V and J ends lost 2 bases and 13 bases respectively, with 11 bases between them. Per the germline V gene, CDR1 is SEHNR and CDR2 is FQNEAQ (reference sequence). The CDR3 coding sequence is TGTGCCAGCAGCTTAAGGACGGAGGGGCTGTTTTTT. Residues: CASSLRTEGLFF. The full variable domain, with the rest looked up from reference TRBV7-9 and TRBJ2-2, is DTGVSQNPRHKITKRGQNVTFRCDPISEHNRLYWYRQTLGQGPEFLTYFQNEAQLEKSRLLSDRFSAERPKGSFSTLEIQRTEQGDSAMYLCASSLRTEGLFFGEGSRLTVL.

This chain links TRBV19 with TRBJ2-7, with TRBD1 identical over 10 bases. The germline gives CDR1 LNHDA, CDR2 SQIVND (reference sequence). This CDR3 region has 13 residues. V gave up 8 bases and J gave up 3 bases; unmatched junction bases: 4. In nucleotides, the CDR3 is TGTGCCAGTGGCCGGGACAGGGGCTACGAGCAGTACTTC. This gives the protein CASGRDRGYEQYF.

The V and J genes are TRBV7-9 and TRBJ1-1; D gene ambiguous. In germline, CDR1 is SEHNR, CDR2 FQNEAQ (reference sequence). CDR3 size: 14 residues. Trimming shortened V by 1 base and J by 2 bases, and 8 bases separated the two germline ends. CDR3 region: CASSLGWANTEAFF. The DNA of the CDR3 is TGTGCCAGCAGCTTAGGGTGGGCAAACACTGAAGCTTTCTTT.

This clone was counted a single time. This chain links TRBV23-1 with TRBJ1-3; 7 bases map to TRBD1. TRBV23-1 is an ORF, and what it does is uncertain. J gave up 4 bases and V 4 bases, and 10 bases lay outside the gene matches. The CDR3 extends over 16 amino acids. Here the CDR3 DNA reads TGCGCCAGCAGTCTTTGGGCAGGGGGAGAAGGAAACACCATATATTTT. Translation: CASSLWAGGEGNTIYF.

V and J are TRBV5-1 and TRBJ2-2; 12 bases line up with TRBD1. The CDR3 sequence is 16 residues long. Germline lookup yields CDR1 SGHRS and CDR2 YFSETQ. The V and J ends lost 3 bases and 6 bases, in that order; junction bases with no gene match: 6. CDR3 nucleotides: TGCGCCAGCAGCTCAGTTGGGACAGGGGGCTCCGGGGAGCTGTTTTTT. It specifies CASSSVGTGGSGELFF.

This clone was picked up one time. The CDR3 is CASSLTGYEQFF. The CDR3 DNA is TGTGCCAGCAGTCTGACAGGGTATGAGCAGTTCTTC. This chain uses TRBV7-2 with TRBJ2-1; 7 nucleotides match TRBD1. Germline-derived CDR1 and CDR2 are SGHTA and FQGNSA. V was clipped by 6 bases and J by 8 bases; unmatched bases: 4. The length of the CDR3 is 12 residues.

The V call is TRBV19, the J call TRBJ1-1; D unclear. Deletions cut 2 bases from V and 2 bases from J, with 9 bases between. Germline CDR1 LNHDA, CDR2 SQIVND (reference sequence). This CDR3 has 14 residues. In nucleotides, the CDR3 is TGTGCCAGTAGTATAAAAGACACTAACACTGAAGCTTTCTTT. Protein product: CASSIKDTNTEAFF.

The chain uses TRBV6-5 and TRBJ1-2, with 10 bases fitting TRBD1. Germline values: CDR1 MNHEY, CDR2 SVGAGI. This CDR3 has 15 amino acids. With V trimmed by 6 bases and J by 3 bases, 7 bases remained unmatched. The CDR3 loop reads CASRKTGGVDYGYTF. The CDR3, as DNA: TGTGCCAGCAGGAAGACAGGGGGCGTTGACTATGGCTACACCTTC.

The rearrangement links TRBV30 to TRBJ1-6; D gene ambiguous. CDR3 length equals 16 residues. Germline CDR1 is GTSNPN and CDR2 is SVGIG (reference sequence). The V and J ends lost 1 base and 2 bases respectively, with 12 bases between them. In DNA, the CDR3 is TGTGCCTGGAGTGCCCGGATCGGGGCCTATAATTCACCCCTCCACTTT. Translating it yields CAWSARIGAYNSPLHF.

This chain joins TRBV29-1 and TRBJ1-2, with D perhaps matching TRBD1 (5 bases). The CDR3 spans 14 residues. Trimming removed 1 base at V and 2 bases at J, with 11 bases between. CDR1 and CDR2 (germline): SQVTM, ANQGSEA. As DNA, the CDR3 is TGCAGCGTTGAAGGGGGCCTGGGGAACTATGGCTACACCTTC. Amino acid sequence: CSVEGGLGNYGYTF. Complete variable domain (other parts from reference TRBV29-1 and TRBJ1-2): SAVISQKPSRDICQRGTSLTIQCQVDSQVTMMFWYRQQPGQSLTLIATANQGSEATYESGFVIDKFPISRPNLTFSTLTVSNMSPEDSSIYLCSVEGGLGNYGYTFGSGTRLTVV.

This chain joins TRBV5-1 and TRBJ2-5, with TRBD2 matching 10 bases. V gave up 4 bases and J gave up 1 base; unmatched junction bases: 16. The CDR3 covers 19 residues. CDR1 is SGHRS and CDR2 is YFSETQ in the germline V gene. For the CDR3, the DNA is TGCGCCAGCAGCCCTAGACTGAGTAGCGGGGGGCTAACCCAAGAGACCCAGTACTTC. The encoded protein is CASSPRLSSGGLTQETQYF.

The genes are TRBV7-2 and TRBJ2-7, with 8 bases fitting TRBD2. V lost 7 bases to trimming and J lost 5 bases; unmatched junction nucleotides: 13. CDR3 length equals 15 residues. Germline V gene lookup returns CDR1 SGHTA and CDR2 FQGNSA. DNA for the CDR3: TGTGCCAGCACCCCCCCAATAGCGGGACAAAACGAGCAGTACTTC. Protein: CASTPPIAGQNEQYF.

The gene calls are TRBV27 and TRBJ2-3; unclear D gene. V dropped 6 bases and J dropped 3 bases, with 13 bases sitting between them. The germline V gene has CDR1 MNHEY and CDR2 SMNVEV (reference sequence). The CDR3 has 14 residues. CDR3 nucleotides: TGTGCCAGCAGCCGACTGACTGAGACAGATACGCAGTATTTT. Protein product: CASSRLTETDTQYF.

This chain connects TRBV4-3 to TRBJ2-7, with a tentative D call TRBD2 (6 bases). The V and J ends lost 3 bases and 4 bases respectively, with 10 bases between them. There are 13 residues in the CDR3. Germline assignment: CDR1 LGHNA and CDR2 YSLEER. The CDR3 DNA reads as TGCGCCAGCAGCCATCGACTAGGTTACGAGCAGTACTTC. Translating gives CASSHRLGYEQYF.

The chain links TRBV28 to TRBJ1-5; D call uncertain. The CDR3 contains 12 residues. The germline gives CDR1 MDHEN, CDR2 SYDVKM. V was clipped by 6 bases and J by 4 bases, with 7 bases between them. Here the CDR3 reads CASRVANQPQHF. The DNA of the CDR3 is TGTGCCAGCAGGGTGGCAAATCAGCCCCAGCATTTT.